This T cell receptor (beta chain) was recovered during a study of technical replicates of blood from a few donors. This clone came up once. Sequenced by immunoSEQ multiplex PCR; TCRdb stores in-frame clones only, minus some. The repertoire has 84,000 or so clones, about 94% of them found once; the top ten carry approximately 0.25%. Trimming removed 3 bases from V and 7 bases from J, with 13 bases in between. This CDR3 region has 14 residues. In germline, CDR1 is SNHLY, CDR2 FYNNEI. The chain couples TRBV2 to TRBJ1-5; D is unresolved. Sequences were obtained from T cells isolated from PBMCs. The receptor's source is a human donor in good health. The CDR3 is CASSETRGYQPQHF. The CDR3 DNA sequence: TGTGCCAGCAGTGAGACCCGGGGATACCAGCCCCAGCATTTT.